This T cell receptor beta chain was sequenced for a study of blood T cell repertoires in COVID-19. As for the study in general: Some COVID-19 samples were acute and others convalescent; all came from the United States, Italy and Spain.

The CDR3 runs 18 residues. V lost 4 bases to trimming and J lost 6 bases; unmatched junction nucleotides: 11. Germline lookup yields CDR1 LGHNA and CDR2 YNFKEQ. As processed by the authors: Reference gene primer amplification yielded estimated nucleated cell counts. The table came from immunoSEQ multiplex PCR; TCRdb's copy has only in-frame clones and leaves some out. V and J calls plus clone size are reproduced from that table; the DNA served to infer D and trimming. This table holds 250,000 to 350,000 clones, around 91% found once. Participant age was roughly 18 to 90 years, and participants resided in fewer than 25 US areas. Assignments of participants to cohorts depended upon their own reported clinical history.

This TCR derives from a young woman with acute COVID-19. This rearrangement joins TRBV4-2 to TRBJ2-2; 13 bases match TRBD2. The source material was PBMCs or T cells enriched from blood (not recorded which). The CDR3 reads CASSRPGTSGIAAGELFF. The DNA of the CDR3 is TGTGCCAGCAGCCGCCCCGGGACTAGCGGGATTGCTGCCGGGGAGCTGTTTTTT.